These T cell receptor beta chains were read from a single sample in a study of cytomegalovirus exposure and HLA in healthy donors. The table came from immunoSEQ multiplex PCR; TCRdb's copy has only in-frame clones and leaves some out. The record lists about 130,000 clones, of which the ten most abundant hold over 1.5%. The sequencing input was PBMCs. These receptors were taken from a woman aged 40 to 49 in good health and CMV-seropositive. Both conserved end residues are part of each CDR3. The D gene is left open where the match is weak.

J: TRBJ1-6; D: .; V: TRBV2; CDR3: CASSEESPWGNSPLHF; DNA: TGTGCCAGCAGTGAAGAGAGCCCCTGGGGCAATTCACCCCTCCACTTT
J: TRBJ2-7; D: TRBD2; V: TRBV5-4; CDR3: CASSSKTGTSGTYEQYF; DNA: TGTGCCAGCAGCTCCAAGACCGGGACTAGCGGAACCTACGAGCAGTACTTC
J: TRBJ2-1; D: .; V: TRBV30; CDR3: CAWKLLYNEQFF; DNA: TGTGCCTGGAAATTACTTTACAATGAGCAGTTCTTC
J: TRBJ2-7; D: TRBD1; V: TRBV9; CDR3: CASSGRQGIREQYF; DNA: TGTGCCAGCAGCGGCCGACAGGGTATTCGCGAGCAGTACTTC
J: TRBJ2-2; D: .; V: TRBV14; CDR3: CASSLKNTGELFF; DNA: TGTGCCAGCAGCCTTAAGAACACCGGGGAGCTGTTTTTT
J: TRBJ2-1; D: TRBD2; V: TRBV6-5; CDR3: CASSTPLAGGREQFF; DNA: TGTGCCAGCAGTACTCCGCTGGCGGGAGGCCGCGAGCAGTTCTTC
J: TRBJ1-1; D: TRBD1; V: TRBV7-9; CDR3: CASSARTGVTEAFF; DNA: TGTGCCAGCAGCGCCCGGACAGGGGTCACTGAAGCTTTCTTT
J: TRBJ2-5; D: TRBD2; V: TRBV5-6; CDR3: CASSLTGTSEETQYF; DNA: TGTGCCAGCAGCTTGACCGGGACTAGTGAAGAGACCCAGTACTTC
J: TRBJ2-5; D: .; V: TRBV6-5; CDR3: CASSYLSTAETQYF; DNA: TGTGCCAGCAGTTACTTATCGACAGCTGAGACCCAGTACTTC
J: TRBJ2-1; D: TRBD2; V: TRBV4-1; CDR3: CASSQATGGYNEQFF; DNA: TGCGCCAGCAGCCAAGCCACGGGAGGGTACAATGAGCAGTTCTTC
J: TRBJ1-3; D: TRBD1; V: TRBV7-7; CDR3: CASSPGQPGNTIYF; DNA: TGTGCTAGCAGCCCGGGACAGCCTGGAAACACCATATATTTT
J: TRBJ2-3; D: .; V: TRBV11-3; CDR3: CASSLGRANTDTQYF; DNA: TGTGCCAGCAGCTTAGGCAGGGCAAACACAGATACGCAGTATTTT
J: TRBJ1-5; D: .; V: TRBV2; CDR3: CASSDYRDQPQHF; DNA: TGTGCCAGCAGTGATTACAGGGATCAGCCCCAGCATTTT
J: TRBJ1-4; D: TRBD1; V: TRBV25-1; CDR3: CASSETGEKLFF; DNA: TGTGCCAGCAGCGAGACAGGGGAAAAACTGTTTTTT
J: TRBJ2-1; D: .; V: TRBV11-2; CDR3: CASSSYGLTSNYNEQFF; DNA: TGTGCCAGCAGCTCCTATGGACTGACGTCAAACTACAATGAGCAGTTCTTC
J: TRBJ1-3; D: .; V: TRBV6-6; CDR3: CASSYLTPDRSTIYF; DNA: TGTGCCAGCAGTTACCTAACCCCGGACAGAAGCACCATATATTTT
J: TRBJ2-5; D: .; V: TRBV28; CDR3: CASSLDQGRETQYF; DNA: TGTGCCAGCAGTCTCGACCAGGGGCGGGAGACCCAGTACTTC
J: TRBJ2-7; D: .; V: TRBV29-1; CDR3: CSVAMFRGLWNRSSYEQYF; DNA: TGCAGCGTTGCAATGTTTCGGGGTTTATGGAACAGAAGCTCCTACGAGCAGTACTTC
J: TRBJ2-2; D: TRBD2; V: TRBV6-1; CDR3: CASSERASGITGELFF; DNA: TGTGCCAGCAGTGAACGGGCTAGCGGGATAACCGGGGAGCTGTTTTTT
J: TRBJ2-5; D: TRBD2; V: TRBV6-8; CDR3: CARRPPSGRGQRPQYF; DNA: TGTGCCAGGAGGCCCCCTAGCGGGAGGGGCCAGAGGCCCCAGTACTTC
J: TRBJ2-2; D: TRBD1; V: TRBV28; CDR3: CASSLRQGLGTGELFF; DNA: TGTGCCAGCAGTTTACGACAGGGTTTGGGCACCGGGGAGCTGTTTTTT
J: TRBJ1-1; D: .; V: TRBV9; CDR3: CASSHPREGRMYTEAFF; DNA: TGTGCCAGCAGCCATCCCCGGGAGGGCAGGATGTACACTGAAGCTTTCTTT
J: TRBJ2-5; D: .; V: TRBV20-1; CDR3: CSARAETQYF; DNA: TGCAGTGCTAGAGCGGAGACCCAGTACTTC
J: TRBJ2-3; D: TRBD1; V: TRBV30; CDR3: CAWRPYNRGSRDTQYF; DNA: TGTGCCTGGAGACCTTACAACAGGGGATCGAGAGATACGCAGTATTTT
J: TRBJ2-1; D: TRBD2; V: TRBV5-1; CDR3: CASSFSGSGEQFF; DNA: TGCGCCAGCAGCTTCAGCGGGAGTGGCGAGCAGTTCTTC
J: TRBJ1-4; D: .; V: TRBV7-8; CDR3: CASSPPGFNEKLFF; DNA: TGTGCCAGCAGCCCCCCGGGATTTAATGAAAAACTGTTTTTT
J: TRBJ1-2; D: TRBD1; V: TRBV29-1; CDR3: CSVMDRWDYGYTF; DNA: TGCAGCGTGATGGACAGGTGGGACTATGGCTACACCTTC
J: TRBJ1-4; D: TRBD1; V: TRBV10-3; CDR3: CAISAGQGGEKLFF; DNA: TGTGCCATCAGTGCCGGACAGGGGGGCGAAAAACTGTTTTTT
J: TRBJ2-2; D: TRBD1; V: TRBV6-4; CDR3: CASRRDTLDRGTGELFF; DNA: TGTGCCAGCCGGCGTGATACTCTGGACAGGGGGACCGGGGAGCTGTTTTTT
J: TRBJ1-2; D: .; V: TRBV6-5; CDR3: CASSYLGGNYGYTF; DNA: TGTGCCAGCAGTTACTTGGGGGGGAACTATGGCTACACCTTC
J: TRBJ1-5; D: .; V: TRBV21-1; CDR3: CASAVPPGQGNRGSNQPQHF; DNA: TGTGCCAGCGCAGTGCCGCCGGGACAGGGGAATCGGGGCAGCAATCAGCCCCAGCATTTT
J: TRBJ2-2; D: .; V: TRBV25-1; CDR3: CASSESLGDTGELFF; DNA: TGTGCCAGCAGTGAATCCCTGGGAGACACCGGGGAGCTGTTTTTT
J: TRBJ2-1; D: .; V: TRBV11-1; CDR3: CASRETYLYNEQFF; DNA: TGTGCCAGCAGGGAGACCTACCTTTACAATGAGCAGTTCTTC
J: TRBJ2-7; D: .; V: TRBV5-1; CDR3: CASTTNGLREQYF; DNA: TGCGCCAGCACGACTAACGGCCTACGGGAGCAGTACTTC
J: TRBJ2-1; D: TRBD2; V: TRBV9; CDR3: CASSPGLAAFNEQFF; DNA: TGTGCCAGCAGCCCGGGACTAGCGGCTTTCAATGAGCAGTTCTTC
J: TRBJ2-7; D: TRBD1; V: TRBV5-1; CDR3: CASSLFGTDYEQYF; DNA: TGCGCCAGCAGCTTGTTCGGGACAGACTACGAGCAGTACTTC
J: TRBJ2-3; D: .; V: TRBV25-1; CDR3: CASSVRGGGTQYF; DNA: TGTGCCAGCAGTGTCAGGGGTGGGGGTACGCAGTATTTT
J: TRBJ2-3; D: .; V: TRBV29-1; CDR3: CSVEVRERDTQYF; DNA: TGCAGCGTTGAAGTCCGGGAGAGAGATACGCAGTATTTT
J: TRBJ2-7; D: .; V: TRBV7-2; CDR3: CASSPRLYEQYF; DNA: TGTGCCAGCAGTCCTAGGTTGTACGAGCAGTACTTC
J: TRBJ2-1; D: .; V: TRBV5-1; CDR3: CASSFVPGTRLNEQFF; DNA: TGCGCCAGCAGCTTCGTCCCCGGGACTCGCCTAAATGAGCAGTTCTTC
J: TRBJ2-7; D: TRBD2; V: TRBV29-1; CDR3: CSVGIAGGREQYF; DNA: TGCAGCGTTGGCATAGCGGGAGGACGCGAGCAGTACTTC
J: TRBJ2-6; D: .; V: TRBV6-6; CDR3: CASRSSESGANVLTF; DNA: TGTGCCAGCAGATCCAGCGAGTCTGGGGCCAACGTCCTGACTTTC
J: TRBJ1-5; D: .; V: TRBV7-9; CDR3: CASSLGSGAQPQHF; DNA: TGTGCCAGCAGCTTAGGATCAGGGGCGCAGCCCCAGCATTTT
J: TRBJ2-3; D: TRBD2; V: TRBV2; CDR3: CASSERSGSTDTQYF; DNA: TGTGCCAGCAGTGAAAGGAGCGGGAGTACAGATACGCAGTATTTT
J: TRBJ1-1; D: .; V: TRBV29-1; CDR3: CSVEEGNRHTEAFF; DNA: TGCAGCGTTGAAGAAGGCAACAGACACACTGAAGCTTTCTTT
J: TRBJ2-7; D: TRBD1; V: TRBV11-2; CDR3: CASSFGDRGGYEQYF; DNA: TGTGCCAGCAGCTTTGGGGACAGGGGAGGCTACGAGCAGTACTTC
J: TRBJ2-7; D: .; V: TRBV27; CDR3: CASKQTYASYEQYF; DNA: TGTGCCAGCAAGCAGACATACGCCTCCTACGAGCAGTACTTC
J: TRBJ2-3; D: TRBD2; V: TRBV7-9; CDR3: CASSPEASGRLGTDTQYF; DNA: TGTGCCAGCAGCCCGGAGGCTAGCGGGAGGTTAGGCACAGATACGCAGTATTTT